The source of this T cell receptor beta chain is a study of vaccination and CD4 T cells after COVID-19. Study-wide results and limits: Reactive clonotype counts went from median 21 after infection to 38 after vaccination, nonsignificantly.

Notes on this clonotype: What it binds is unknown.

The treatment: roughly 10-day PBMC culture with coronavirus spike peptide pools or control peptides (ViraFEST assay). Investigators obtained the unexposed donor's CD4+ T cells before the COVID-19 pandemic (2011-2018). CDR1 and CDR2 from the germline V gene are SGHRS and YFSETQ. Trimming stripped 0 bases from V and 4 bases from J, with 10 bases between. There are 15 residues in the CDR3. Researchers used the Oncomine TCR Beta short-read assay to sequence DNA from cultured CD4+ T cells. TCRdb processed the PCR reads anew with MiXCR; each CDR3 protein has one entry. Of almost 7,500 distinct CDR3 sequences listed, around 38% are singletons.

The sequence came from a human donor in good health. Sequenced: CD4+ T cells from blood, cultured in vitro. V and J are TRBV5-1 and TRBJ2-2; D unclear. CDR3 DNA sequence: TGCGCCAGCAGCTTGGGTGGAGCCCCCACCGGGGAGCTGTTTTTT. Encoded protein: CASSLGGAPTGELFF.